The 9 T cell receptor delta chains below were found in one sample sequenced in a study of γδ T cells in repeated Plasmodium falciparum infection. Bulk repertoires came from Vgamma9/Vdelta2+ or Vdelta2-negative gammadelta T cells flow-sorted from PBMC. TCRdb redid clone calling on the multiplex PCR reads using CATT. The sample contains 70,000 to 95,000 delta-chain clones, around 1.4% of which appear only once. Sequenced material: gamma-delta T cells from blood. These receptors originate from a pool of human donors (malaria-infected and uninfected, not separated).

This clone ranks as medium-sized. This sample includes further DNA sequences coding for the same CDR3. This chain links TRDV3 with TRDJ1, with no clear D. The CDR3 spans 18 residues. Germline V lookup: CDR1 TVYSNPD, CDR2 GDNSRS (reference sequence). The V and J ends lost 2 bases and 0 bases respectively, with 25 bases between them. CDR3 in DNA: TGTGCCTTTTACGGTCCCAGCCGTCCATCGTCGTACACCGATAAACTCATCTTT. This gives the protein CAFYGPSRPSSYTDKLIF.

Concerning this clone: A read error is likely here: a far larger clone is one base away. The same CDR3 arises from other DNA sequences in this sample as well. The chain combines TRDV1 with TRDJ1; TRDD3 matches 10 bases. CDR1 and CDR2 from the germline V gene are TSWWSYY and QGS. Trimming cost V 4 bases and J 5 bases; bases outside gene matches: 22. The CDR3 covers 20 residues. CDR3 DNA: TGTGCTCTTGGGGGAGCCCATGGGTTGGGGGATACAAGAGGTGCTGATAAACTCATCTTT. This codes for CALGGAHGLGDTRGADKLIF.

The sample holds many counts of this clone. TCRdb shows a much larger clone's protein in place of this DNA's translation, and the two differ at residue 5, likely through a read error; the protein shown is translated from the DNA. The genes are TRDV2 and TRDJ1; TRDD3 aligns across 7 bases. V lost 3 bases and J lost 1; bases outside the gene matches: 7. CDR1 and CDR2 (germline): GEAIGNYY, EKD. The CDR3 is 15 residues long. The CDR3 DNA sequence: TGTGCCTGTGACGCGCTGGGGGGGGGCACCGATAAACTCATCTTT. Translated, it gives CACDALGGGTDKLIF.

This clone was detected ten times or more. This rearrangement joins TRDV2 to TRDJ1; 13 bases fit TRDD3. The CDR3 is 17 amino acids. J lost 1 base, V lost 2 bases, and 6 bases had no gene match. Germline V lookup: CDR1 GEAIGNYY, CDR2 EKD. CDR3 residues: CACDILGDTKGTDKLIF. DNA for the CDR3: TGTGCCTGTGACATACTGGGGGATACGAAGGGCACCGATAAACTCATCTTT.

This clone was observed a few times. A much more abundant neighbour one base away suggests this may be a read error. This chain links TRDV1 with TRDJ4, with TRDD3 identical over 12 bases. As TCRdb names no J gene, one was assigned here on the basis of a DNA match to germline. V lost 4 bases to trimming and J lost 2 bases; unmatched junction nucleotides: 29. CDR1 is TSWWSYY, CDR2 QGS, per germline. This CDR3 has 23 amino acids. CDR3 sequence: CALGGPMSPTTTCWGIRIRPLIF. The DNA of the CDR3 is TGTGCTCTTGGGGGCCCCATGAGCCCCACTACTACCTGCTGGGGGATACGCATTAGACCCCTGATCTTT.

In its sample, this clone was seen many times. The gene calls are TRDV1 and TRDJ1; TRDD2 matches 9 bases. The J gene is absent in TCRdb and was assigned here via DNA matching to germline. There are 20 residues in the CDR3. Trimming removed 0 bases from V and 0 bases from J; junction bases left unmatched: 14. CDR1 TSWWSYY and CDR2 QGS come from the germline V gene. DNA of the CDR3: TGTGCTCTTGGGGAACTCCCCCCTTCCTACGGGTATACTGACACCGATAAACTCATCTTT. Protein: CALGELPPSYGYTDTDKLIF.

Comment on this clone: TCRdb shows a much larger clone's protein in place of this DNA's translation, and the two differ at residue 20, likely through a read error; the protein shown is translated from the DNA. The V gene corresponds to TRDV1; no J gene was called; TRDD3 is taken as the D call from the table, unchecked against the DNA. Germline V gene sequence: CDR1 TSWWSYY, CDR2 QGS. The CDR3 has 21 amino acids. The CDR3 region is CALGERGGGAAWGSLTDKLTF. The CDR3 nucleotides read TGTGCTCTTGGGGAACGAGGCGGGGGTGCGGCCTGGGGGTCCCTCACCGATAAACTCACCTTT.

This clone was detected ten times or more. One base separates it from a far larger clone, so it is likely a read error. This same CDR3 is encoded by further DNA sequences in the sample. The chain is built from TRDV1 and TRDJ1; possibly TRDD3 for D (6 bases). V was trimmed by 3 bases and J by 11 bases, leaving 13 bases between them. The germline V gene has CDR1 TSWWSYY and CDR2 QGS. This CDR3 comprises 12 residues. The CDR3 here is CALGDPKGELIF. The CDR3 coding sequence is TGTGCTCTTGGGGATCCCAAGGGGGAGCTCATCTTT.

A note on this clone: The TCRdb protein comes from a much larger clone and disagrees with this DNA's translation at residue 13, likely due to a read error; the protein given here is derived from the DNA. The chain employs TRDV1 and TRDJ1; weak D call: TRDD3 (6 bases). Because TCRdb records no J gene, it was assigned here through a match of the DNA to germline. The CDR3 extends over 16 amino acids. The germline V gene has CDR1 TSWWSYY and CDR2 QGS. CDR3 nucleotides: TGTGCTCTTGTGGGGGCGGACGAGTGGGGACCCGATAGACTCATCTTT. Its protein is CALVGADEWGPDRLIF.